The T cell receptor (beta chain) under discussion was sequenced for a study of blood T cell repertoires in COVID-19. CDR1 is MNHEY and CDR2 is SVGAGI in the germline V gene. Trimming pared 8 bases from V and 0 bases from J, leaving 7 bases between. The length of the CDR3 is 13 residues. Libraries were prepared by immunoSEQ multiplex PCR; TCRdb keeps only in-frame clonotypes and omits some of them. The top ten hold 7.5% to 10% of the sample, which has 150,000 to 200,000 clones, about 86% seen once. The clonotype originates from a man aged 50-60 years with active or convalescent COVID-19. The sample taken for sequencing was peripheral blood. This chain uses TRBV6-5 with TRBJ1-4; TRBD1 might be the D (6 bases). The CDR3 reads CASGQTTNEKLFF. CDR3 DNA: TGTGCCAGCGGACAGACAACTAATGAAAAACTGTTTTTT.